This record covers a single T cell receptor (beta chain). V was trimmed by 5 bases and J by 0 bases, leaving 13 bases between them. Looked up from germline, CDR1 is LNHDA and CDR2 is SQIVND (reference sequence). The CDR3 has 15 residues. The record originates from a study of blood T cell repertoires in COVID-19. TCRdb keeps only in-frame clones here, not all; method: immunoSEQ multiplex PCR. The sample consists of some 140,000 clones, roughly 80% of them appearing once. The sequencing input was peripheral blood. The receptor was isolated from a man at least 80 years old with acute or convalescent COVID-19. The chain joins TRBV19 to TRBJ1-1; D may be TRBD1 (6 bases). The CDR3 DNA follows: TGTGCCAGTAGTTCCCACGGACAGATGAACACTGAAGCTTTCTTT. Protein sequence: CASSSHGQMNTEAFF.